This paragraph covers one T cell receptor beta chain sequence. The antigen is unknown. Pools of viral peptides were used by the ViraFEST assay to expand antigen-specific CD4+ T cells ahead of sequencing. When nine to ten days of culture had elapsed, CD4+ T cells were isolated. The participants, recipients of two vaccine doses, got either BNT162b2 or mRNA-1273. The data are from a study of vaccination effects on CD4 cells after COVID-19. The method was immunoSEQ multiplex PCR; TCRdb's version includes in-frame clones alone and lacks a portion of them. The sample carries more than 12,000 clones, over 60% recorded once. The germline V gene encodes CDR1 PRHDT and CDR2 FYEKMQ (reference sequence). V gave up 4 bases and J gave up 14 bases, with 36 bases separating them. This CDR3 has 19 residues.

The sample consisted of CD4+ T cells from PBMCs cultured with SARS-CoV-2 spike peptides, taken after COVID-19 vaccination. This chain joins TRBV13 and TRBJ2-1, with a weak D call TRBD1 (6 bases). This TCR was recovered from a human donor who received a COVID-19 vaccine. CDR3 sequence reads: CASSSGGRGSWWAAEGEFF. CDR3 nucleotides: TGTGCCAGCAGCTCGGGCGGCAGGGGAAGTTGGTGGGCCGCGGAAGGGGAGTTCTTC.